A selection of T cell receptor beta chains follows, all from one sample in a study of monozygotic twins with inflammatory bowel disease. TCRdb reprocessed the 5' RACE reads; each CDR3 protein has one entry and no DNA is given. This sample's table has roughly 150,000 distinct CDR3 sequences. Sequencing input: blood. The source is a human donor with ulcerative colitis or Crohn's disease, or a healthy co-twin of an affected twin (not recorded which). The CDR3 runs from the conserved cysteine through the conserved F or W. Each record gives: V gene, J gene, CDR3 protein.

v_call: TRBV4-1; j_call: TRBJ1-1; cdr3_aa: CASSRVQSNTEAFF
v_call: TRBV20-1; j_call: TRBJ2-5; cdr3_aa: CSASTSGGQETQYF
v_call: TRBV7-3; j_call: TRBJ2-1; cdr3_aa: CASSLDNEQFF
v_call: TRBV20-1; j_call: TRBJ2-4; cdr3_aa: CSLWRQAKNIQYF
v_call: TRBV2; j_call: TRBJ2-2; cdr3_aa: CASIGGTFTGELFF
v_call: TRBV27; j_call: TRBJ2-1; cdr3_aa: CASRGLAGDLFNNEQFF
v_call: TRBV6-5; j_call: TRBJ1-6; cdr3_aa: CASSYIPSSYNSPLHF
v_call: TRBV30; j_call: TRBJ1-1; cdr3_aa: CAWGTGNTEAFF
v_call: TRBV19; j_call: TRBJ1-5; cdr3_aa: CASSPEQEPQHF
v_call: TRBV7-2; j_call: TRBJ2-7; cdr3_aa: CASSLLDEQYF
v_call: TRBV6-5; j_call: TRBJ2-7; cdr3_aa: CASSYGTGGPYEQYF
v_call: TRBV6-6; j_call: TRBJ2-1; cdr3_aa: CASSYPQGYEQFF
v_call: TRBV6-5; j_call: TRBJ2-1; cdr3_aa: CASSPTGLPQVFF
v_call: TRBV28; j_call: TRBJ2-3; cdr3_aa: CASSSPTLEDTQYF
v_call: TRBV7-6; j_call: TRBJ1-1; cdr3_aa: CASSSWDRPEAFF
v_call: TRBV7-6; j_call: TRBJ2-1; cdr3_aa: CASSFGSDVYNEQFF
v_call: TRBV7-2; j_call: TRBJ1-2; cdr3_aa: CASSLGSGQRVHGYTF
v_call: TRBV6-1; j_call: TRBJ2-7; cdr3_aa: CASNSPEGRSLTYEQYF
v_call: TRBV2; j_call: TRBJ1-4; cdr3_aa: CASSETGYAANEKLFF
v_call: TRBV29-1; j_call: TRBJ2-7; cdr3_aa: CSVERDSNYEQYF
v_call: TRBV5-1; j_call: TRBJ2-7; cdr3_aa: CASSPGLAGESEEQYF
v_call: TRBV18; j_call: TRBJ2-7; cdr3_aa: CASSPAAAYEQYF
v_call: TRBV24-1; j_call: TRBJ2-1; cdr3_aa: CATSDTPTNEQFF
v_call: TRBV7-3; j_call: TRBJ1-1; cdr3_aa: CASSAEGGRSTEAFF
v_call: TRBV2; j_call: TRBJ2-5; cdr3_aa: CASSAFRRQETQYF
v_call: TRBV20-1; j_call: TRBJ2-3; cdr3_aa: CSAGPGGSTDTQYF
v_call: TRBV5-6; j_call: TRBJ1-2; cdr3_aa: CASSSEAIDYGYTF
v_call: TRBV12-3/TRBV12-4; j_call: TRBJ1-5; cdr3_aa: CASSSRQSNQPQHF
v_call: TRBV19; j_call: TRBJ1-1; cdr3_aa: CASSRWDRSNTEAFF
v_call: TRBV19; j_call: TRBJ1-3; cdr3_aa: CASSTQTAGNTIYF
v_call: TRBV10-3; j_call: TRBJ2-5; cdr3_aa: CAIAEGRGETQYF
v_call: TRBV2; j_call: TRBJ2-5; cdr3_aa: CASSETWKTQYF
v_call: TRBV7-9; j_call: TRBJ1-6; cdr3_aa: CASSLGEGPPSPLHF
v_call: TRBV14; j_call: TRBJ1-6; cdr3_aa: CASSLLGTGHNSPLHF
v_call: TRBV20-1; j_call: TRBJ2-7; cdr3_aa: CSAILAGAYEQYF
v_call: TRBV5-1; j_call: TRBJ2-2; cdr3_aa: CASSLSGRAGSGELFF
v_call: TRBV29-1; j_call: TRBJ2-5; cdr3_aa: CSVEGTGGAETQYF
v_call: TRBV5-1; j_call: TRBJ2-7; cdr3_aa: CASSFGDTTYEQYF
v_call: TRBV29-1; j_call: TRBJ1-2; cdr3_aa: CSVEEGESYTF
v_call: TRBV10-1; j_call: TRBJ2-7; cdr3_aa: CASSESLGSYEQYF
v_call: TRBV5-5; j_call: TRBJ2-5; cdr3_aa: CASSHPGHHSEKTQYF
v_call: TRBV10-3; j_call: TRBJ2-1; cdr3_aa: CAISDSTRPYNEQFF